The 7 T cell receptor beta chains below come from one sample, sequenced in a study of blood T cell repertoires in COVID-19. The assay was immunoSEQ multiplex PCR, and TCRdb's table has in-frame clones only and misses some. The repertoire has fewer than 250,000 clones, more than 75% of them found once; the top ten carry around 6%. The specimen was peripheral blood. The receptors stem from a woman older than 75 with COVID-19, enrolled during active disease.

The chain uses TRBV7-9 and TRBJ1-4; D is uncertain. V lost 2 bases and J 4 bases, leaving 8 bases between the germline ends. The CDR3 has 14 amino acids. Germline CDR1 reads SEHNR; CDR2 reads FQNEAQ (reference sequence). CDR3 DNA sequence: TGTGCCAGCAGCTTACGAGGGAATAATGAAAAACTGTTTTTT. Translation: CASSLRGNNEKLFF. Using reference TRBV7-9 and TRBJ1-4 for the parts outside the CDR3, the full variable domain is DTGVSQNPRHKITKRGQNVTFRCDPISEHNRLYWYRQTLGQGPEFLTYFQNEAQLEKSRLLSDRFSAERPKGSFSTLEIQRTEQGDSAMYLCASSLRGNNEKLFFGSGTQLSVL.

The chain uses TRBV24-1 and TRBJ2-5; 10 positions agree with TRBD1. Germline V gene lookup returns CDR1 KGHDR and CDR2 SFDVKD. CDR3 length: 16 residues. The J segment lost 5 bases and the V segment lost 9 bases, leaving 14 bases of the junction unmatched. The CDR3 protein is CATHPGQGRGGETQYF. The CDR3 DNA reads TGTGCCACCCATCCGGGACAGGGGAGAGGGGGCGAGACCCAGTACTTC.

J is TRBJ1-2 and V is TRBV5-8; 9 bases agree with TRBD1. The CDR3 runs 14 residues. The germline CDR1 and CDR2 sequences are SGHTS and YDEGEE. V trimming: 0 bases; J trimming: 5 bases; junction bases outside the gene matches: 2. CDR3 residues: CASSLGDRDYGYTF. The CDR3 region has the DNA TGTGCCAGCAGCTTGGGGGACAGGGATTATGGCTACACCTTC. The full variable domain, its missing parts supplied by reference TRBV5-8 and TRBJ1-2, is EAGVTQSPTHLIKTRGQQATLRCSPISGHTSVYWYQQALGLGLQFLLWYDEGEERNRGNFPPRFSGRQFPNYSSELNVNALELEDSALYLCASSLGDRDYGYTFGSGTRLTVV.

This clone was recorded once. J is TRBJ2-3 and V is TRBV11-3, with 11 bases matching TRBD2. This CDR3 spans 15 amino acids. V lost 5 bases to trimming and J lost 4 bases; unmatched junction nucleotides: 5. CDR1 is SGHNT and CDR2 is YENEEA in the germline V gene. The CDR3 is CASSLLAGGPDTQYF. The CDR3 nucleotides are TGTGCCAGCAGCCTCCTAGCGGGGGGCCCAGATACGCAGTATTTT. Variable domain in full (rest from reference TRBV11-3 and TRBJ2-3): EAGVVQSPRYKIIEKKQPVAFWCNPISGHNTLYWYLQNLGQGPELLIRYENEEAVDDSQLPKDRFSAERLKGVDSTLKIQPAELGDSAVYLCASSLLAGGPDTQYFGPGTRLTVL.

J is TRBJ2-1 and V is TRBV18, with D possibly matching TRBD1 (6 bases). CDR1 is KGHSH and CDR2 is LQKENI in the germline V gene. Trimming shortened V by 1 base and J by 5 bases, and 9 bases separated the two germline ends. The CDR3 runs to 14 residues. CDR3 in DNA: TGTGCCAGCTCACCACTTCGGGACAACAATGAGCAGTTCTTC. Its protein product is CASSPLRDNNEQFF.

This clone turned up a few times. This chain uses TRBV5-6 with TRBJ2-7, with D possibly TRBD1 on 6 matching bases. Per the germline V gene, CDR1 is SGHDT and CDR2 is YYEEEE. The CDR3 covers 13 residues. Trimming cost V 2 bases and J 5 bases, with 11 bases left between them. The CDR3 loop reads CASSFWTVDEQYV. As DNA, the CDR3 is TGTGCCAGCAGCTTCTGGACAGTCGACGAGCAGTACGTC.

The V gene is TRBV28, the J gene TRBJ1-4; the match to TRBD1 covers 9 bases. The CDR3 is 15 residues long. J lost 5 bases, V lost 3 bases, and 4 bases had no gene match. CDR1 and CDR2 (germline): MDHEN, SYDVKM. CDR3 in amino acids: CASSFTGGVNEKLFF. CDR3 bases: TGTGCCAGCAGTTTTACAGGGGGCGTAAATGAAAAACTGTTTTTT. Drawing the rest from reference TRBV28 and TRBJ1-4, the complete variable domain is DVKVTQSSRYLVKRTGEKVFLECVQDMDHENMFWYRQDPGLGLRLIYFSYDVKMKEKGDIPEGYSVSREKKERFSLILESASTNQTSMYLCASSFTGGVNEKLFFGSGTQLSVL.